This record covers a single T cell receptor beta chain. The sample is drawn from a study of beta chain features in type 1 diabetes. Expressed TCRB transcripts got sequenced, as all isolated RNA was reverse transcribed. The table came from immunoSEQ multiplex PCR; TCRdb's copy has only in-frame clones and leaves some out. Of approximately 84,000 clones in the sample, roughly 34% were seen once. Trimming pared 0 bases from V and 7 bases from J, leaving 16 bases between. Per germline, CDR1 SGHNT and CDR2 YYREEE (reference sequence). CDR3 size: 15 residues. Averaging around 120 mL, one heparinised blood draw was given by each donor.

The clonotype originates from a woman aged 18-30 years in good health. Sample: stem cell memory CD4+ T cells from blood. This chain links TRBV5-4 with TRBJ1-1; D gene unclear. CDR3: CASSLGGGDQGEAFF. CDR3 bases: TGTGCCAGCAGCTTGGGAGGTGGAGACCAAGGTGAAGCTTTCTTT.